This T cell receptor beta chain was recovered during a study of blood T cell repertoires in COVID-19. Background on the study: Acute and convalescent COVID-19 samples came from the United States, Italy and Spain. The analysed material was cDNA or gDNA that came from T cells, B-cell-depleted T cells, or PBMCs.

In the authors' methods: Nucleated cell counts were estimated from reference gene primer amplification. Method: immunoSEQ multiplex PCR; TCRdb's copy keeps in-frame clones and lacks some. For V, J and clone size, that table is used; D and trimming come from the DNA. The sample records 55,000 or so clones, 80% to 90% being singletons. Sequenced input: peripheral blood. The sequence came from a man aged 60 to 69 with active or convalescent COVID-19.

CDR3 DNA: TGTGCCACCAGCAGGGAACCACAGACTAGCGGCCAAGAGACCCAGTACTTC. The encoded protein is CATSREPQTSGQETQYF. The chain employs TRBV15 and TRBJ2-5; 9 nucleotides line up with TRBD2. The germline gives CDR1 LNHNV, CDR2 YYDKDF (reference sequence). CDR3 length equals 17 residues. Unmatched junction bases numbered 9, after V lost 3 bases and J lost 1 base.